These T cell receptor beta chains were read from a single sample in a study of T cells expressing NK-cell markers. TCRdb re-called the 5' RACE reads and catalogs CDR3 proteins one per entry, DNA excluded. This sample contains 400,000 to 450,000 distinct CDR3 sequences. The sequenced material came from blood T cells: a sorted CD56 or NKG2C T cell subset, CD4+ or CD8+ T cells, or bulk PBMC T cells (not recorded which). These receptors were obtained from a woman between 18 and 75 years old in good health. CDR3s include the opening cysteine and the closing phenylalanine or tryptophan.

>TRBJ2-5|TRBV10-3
CAISGDRGPRETQYF
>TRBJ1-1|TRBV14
CASSPLAGTGRAFF
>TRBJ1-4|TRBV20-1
CSAPDRTNEKLFF
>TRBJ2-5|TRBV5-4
CASSSGQPLQETQYF
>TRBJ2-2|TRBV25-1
CASSDPTAIGTGELFF
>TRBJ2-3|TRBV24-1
CATSDSRQGSTVTDTQYF
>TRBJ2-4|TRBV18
CASSPPASRGNIQYF
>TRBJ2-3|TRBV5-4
CASSLASGQGWTQYF
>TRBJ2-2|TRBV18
CASSPFDGNTGELFF
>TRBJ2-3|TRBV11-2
CASSFPGTSESTDTQYF
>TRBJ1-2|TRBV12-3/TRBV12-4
CASSTLLGGDYGYTF
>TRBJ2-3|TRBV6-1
CASRIAGTATDTQYF
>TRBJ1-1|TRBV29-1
CSARLDSGSTEAFF
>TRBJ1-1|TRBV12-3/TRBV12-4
CASSFINTEAFF
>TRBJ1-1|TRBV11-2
CASSLNIMNTEAFF
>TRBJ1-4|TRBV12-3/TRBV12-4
CASSSHPTGEKLFF